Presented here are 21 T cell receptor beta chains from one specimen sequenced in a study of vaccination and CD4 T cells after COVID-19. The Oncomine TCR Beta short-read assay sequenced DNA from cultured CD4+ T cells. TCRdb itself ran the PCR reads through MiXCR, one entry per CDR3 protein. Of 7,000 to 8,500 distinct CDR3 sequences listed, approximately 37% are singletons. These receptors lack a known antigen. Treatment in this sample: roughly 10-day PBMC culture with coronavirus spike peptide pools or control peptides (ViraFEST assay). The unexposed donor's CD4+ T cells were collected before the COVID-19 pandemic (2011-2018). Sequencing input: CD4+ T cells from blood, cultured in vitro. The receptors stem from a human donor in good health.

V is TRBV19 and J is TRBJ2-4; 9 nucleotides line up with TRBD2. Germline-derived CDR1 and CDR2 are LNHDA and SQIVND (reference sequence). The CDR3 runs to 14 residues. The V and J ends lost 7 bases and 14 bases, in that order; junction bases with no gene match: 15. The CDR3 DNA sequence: TGTGCCAGTACCGCTTCTGCGGAGGTAGCGGGGGAGTACTTC. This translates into CASTASAEVAGEYF.

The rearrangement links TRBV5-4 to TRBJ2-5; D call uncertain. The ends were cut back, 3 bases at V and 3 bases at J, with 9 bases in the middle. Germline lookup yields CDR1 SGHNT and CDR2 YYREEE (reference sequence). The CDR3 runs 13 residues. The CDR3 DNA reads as TGTGCCAGCAGCTCGACTGAAGAAGAGACCCAGTACTTC. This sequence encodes CASSSTEEETQYF.

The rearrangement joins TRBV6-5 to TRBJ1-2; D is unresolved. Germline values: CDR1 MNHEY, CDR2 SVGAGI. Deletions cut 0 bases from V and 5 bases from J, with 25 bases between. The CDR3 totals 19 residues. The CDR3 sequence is CASSYSIWAANALGYGYTF. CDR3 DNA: TGTGCCAGCAGTTACTCGATTTGGGCAGCCAACGCTCTCGGGTATGGCTACACCTTC.

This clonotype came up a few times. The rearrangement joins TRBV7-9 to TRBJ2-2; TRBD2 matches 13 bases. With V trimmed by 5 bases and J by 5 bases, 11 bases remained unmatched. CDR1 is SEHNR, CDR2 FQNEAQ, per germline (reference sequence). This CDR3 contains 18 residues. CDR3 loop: CASSQGLAGPARTGELFF. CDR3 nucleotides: TGTGCCAGCAGCCAGGGACTAGCGGGACCCGCCCGGACCGGGGAGCTGTTTTTT.

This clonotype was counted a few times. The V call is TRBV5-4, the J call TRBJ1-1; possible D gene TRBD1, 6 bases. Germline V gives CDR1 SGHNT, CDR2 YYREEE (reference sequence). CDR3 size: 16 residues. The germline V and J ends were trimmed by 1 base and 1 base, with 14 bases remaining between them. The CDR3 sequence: CASSLPPRGQNTEAFF. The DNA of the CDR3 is TGTGCCAGCAGCTTGCCCCCTCGGGGACAGAACACTGAAGCTTTCTTT.

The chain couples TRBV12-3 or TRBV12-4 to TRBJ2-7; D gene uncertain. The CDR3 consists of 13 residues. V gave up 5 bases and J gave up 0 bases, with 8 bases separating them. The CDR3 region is CASSPLSSYEQYF. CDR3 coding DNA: TGTGCCAGCAGTCCCCTCAGCTCCTACGAGCAGTACTTC.

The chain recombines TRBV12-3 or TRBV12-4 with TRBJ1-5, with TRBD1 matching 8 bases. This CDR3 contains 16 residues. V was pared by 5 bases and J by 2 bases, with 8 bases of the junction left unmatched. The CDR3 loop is CASSPATGGGNQPQHF. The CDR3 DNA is TGTGCCAGCAGTCCGGCCACAGGGGGAGGCAATCAGCCCCAGCATTTT.

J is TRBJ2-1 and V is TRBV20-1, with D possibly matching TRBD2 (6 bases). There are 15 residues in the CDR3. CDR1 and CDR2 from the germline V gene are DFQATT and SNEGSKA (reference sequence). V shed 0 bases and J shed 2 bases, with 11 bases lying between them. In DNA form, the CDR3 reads TGCAGTGCTAGAGATCGTGCGGGGCCCTACAATGAGCAGTTCTTC. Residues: CSARDRAGPYNEQFF.

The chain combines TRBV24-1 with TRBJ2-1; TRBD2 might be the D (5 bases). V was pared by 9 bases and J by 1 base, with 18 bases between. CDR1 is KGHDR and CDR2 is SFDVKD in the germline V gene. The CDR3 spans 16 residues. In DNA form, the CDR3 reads TGTGCCACCCCACTCCCCTGGTCGGGATCCTACAATGAGCAGTTCTTC. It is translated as CATPLPWSGSYNEQFF.

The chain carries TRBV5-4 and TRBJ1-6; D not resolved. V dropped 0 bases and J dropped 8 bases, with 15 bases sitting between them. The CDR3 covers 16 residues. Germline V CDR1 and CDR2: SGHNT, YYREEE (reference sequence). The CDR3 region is CASSLAAGQRYSPLHF. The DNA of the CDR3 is TGTGCCAGCAGCTTGGCCGCCGGTCAGAGGTATTCACCCCTCCACTTT. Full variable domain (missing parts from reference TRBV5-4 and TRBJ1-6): ETGVTQSPTHLIKTRGQQVTLRCSSQSGHNTVSWYQQALGQGPQFIFQYYREEENGRGNFPPRFSGLQFPNYSSELNVNALELDDSALYLCASSLAAGQRYSPLHFGNGTRLTVT.

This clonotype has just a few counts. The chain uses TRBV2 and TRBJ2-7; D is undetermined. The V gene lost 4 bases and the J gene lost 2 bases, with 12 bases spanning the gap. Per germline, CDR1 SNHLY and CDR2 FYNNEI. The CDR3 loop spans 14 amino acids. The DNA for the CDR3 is TGTGCCAGCAGTGCCCTACTCGCTACCTACGAGCAGTACTTC. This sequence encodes CASSALLATYEQYF.

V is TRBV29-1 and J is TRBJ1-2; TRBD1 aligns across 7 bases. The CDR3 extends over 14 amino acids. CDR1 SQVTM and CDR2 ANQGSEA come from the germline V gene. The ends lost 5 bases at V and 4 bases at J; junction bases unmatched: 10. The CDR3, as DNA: TGCAGCGTTCCGCAGGGGGTCGCCGCCTATGGCTACACCTTC. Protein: CSVPQGVAAYGYTF.

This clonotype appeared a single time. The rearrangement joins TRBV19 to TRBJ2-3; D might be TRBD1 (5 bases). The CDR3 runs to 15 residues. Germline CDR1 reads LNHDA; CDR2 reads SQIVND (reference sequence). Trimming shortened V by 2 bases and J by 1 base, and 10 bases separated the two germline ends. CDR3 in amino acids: CASSIQGVGTDTQYF. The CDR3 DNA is TGTGCCAGTAGTATACAGGGTGTGGGCACAGATACGCAGTATTTT.

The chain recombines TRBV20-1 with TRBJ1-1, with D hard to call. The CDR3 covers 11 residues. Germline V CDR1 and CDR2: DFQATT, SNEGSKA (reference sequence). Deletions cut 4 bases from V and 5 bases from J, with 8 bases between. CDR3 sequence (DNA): TGCAGTGCTAAGGGTGGTACTGAAGCTTTCTTT. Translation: CSAKGGTEAFF.

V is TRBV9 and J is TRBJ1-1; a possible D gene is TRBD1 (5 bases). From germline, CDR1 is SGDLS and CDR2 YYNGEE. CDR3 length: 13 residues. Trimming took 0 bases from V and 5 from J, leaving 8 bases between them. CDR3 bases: TGTGCCAGCAGCGTAGATAGGGGAACTGAAGCTTTCTTT. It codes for CASSVDRGTEAFF.

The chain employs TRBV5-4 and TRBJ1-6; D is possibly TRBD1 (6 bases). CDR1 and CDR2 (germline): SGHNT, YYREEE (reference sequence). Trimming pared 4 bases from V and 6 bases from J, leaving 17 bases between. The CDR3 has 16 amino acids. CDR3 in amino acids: CASSLDRPQVNSPLHF. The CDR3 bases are TGTGCCAGCAGCCTCGACAGGCCGCAGGTTAATTCACCCCTCCACTTT.

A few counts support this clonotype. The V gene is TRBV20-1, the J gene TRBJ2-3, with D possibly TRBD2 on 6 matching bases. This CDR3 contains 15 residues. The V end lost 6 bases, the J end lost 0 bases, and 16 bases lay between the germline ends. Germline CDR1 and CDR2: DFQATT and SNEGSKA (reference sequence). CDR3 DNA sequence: TGCAGTGCCTCCCCGCTAGCGACTAGCACAGATACGCAGTATTTT. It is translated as CSASPLATSTDTQYF.

The DNA for the CDR3 is TGTGCCAGTAGGCCCCAGGGGGGGACTGAAGCTTTCTTT. Its protein is CASRPQGGTEAFF. The gene calls are TRBV19 and TRBJ1-1; 7 nucleotides align to TRBD1. CDR3 length: 13 amino acids. Trimming cost V 6 bases and J 5 bases; bases outside gene matches: 6. Germline V gives CDR1 LNHDA, CDR2 SQIVND (reference sequence).

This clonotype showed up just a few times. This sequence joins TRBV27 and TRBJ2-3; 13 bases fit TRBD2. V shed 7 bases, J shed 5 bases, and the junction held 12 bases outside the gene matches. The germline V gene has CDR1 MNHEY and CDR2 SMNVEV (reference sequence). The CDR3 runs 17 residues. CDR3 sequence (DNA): TGTGCCAGCATCCTCCGAGGGACTAGCGGGACCCGAGATACGCAGTATTTT. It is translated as CASILRGTSGTRDTQYF.

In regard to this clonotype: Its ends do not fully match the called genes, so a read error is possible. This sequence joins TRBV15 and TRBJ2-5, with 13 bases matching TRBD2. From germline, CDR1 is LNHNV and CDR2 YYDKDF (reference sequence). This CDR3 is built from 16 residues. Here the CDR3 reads CTTSRTSGSFFETQYF. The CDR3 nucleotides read TGTACCACCAGCAGGACTAGCGGGAGTTTCTTTGAGACCCAGTACTTC.

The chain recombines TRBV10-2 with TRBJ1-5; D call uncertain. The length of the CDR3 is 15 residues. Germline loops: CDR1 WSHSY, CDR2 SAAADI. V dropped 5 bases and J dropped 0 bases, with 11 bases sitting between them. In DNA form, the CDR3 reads TGCGCCAGCAGTCCCGGACGGATTAGCAATCAGCCCCAGCATTTT. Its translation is CASSPGRISNQPQHF.